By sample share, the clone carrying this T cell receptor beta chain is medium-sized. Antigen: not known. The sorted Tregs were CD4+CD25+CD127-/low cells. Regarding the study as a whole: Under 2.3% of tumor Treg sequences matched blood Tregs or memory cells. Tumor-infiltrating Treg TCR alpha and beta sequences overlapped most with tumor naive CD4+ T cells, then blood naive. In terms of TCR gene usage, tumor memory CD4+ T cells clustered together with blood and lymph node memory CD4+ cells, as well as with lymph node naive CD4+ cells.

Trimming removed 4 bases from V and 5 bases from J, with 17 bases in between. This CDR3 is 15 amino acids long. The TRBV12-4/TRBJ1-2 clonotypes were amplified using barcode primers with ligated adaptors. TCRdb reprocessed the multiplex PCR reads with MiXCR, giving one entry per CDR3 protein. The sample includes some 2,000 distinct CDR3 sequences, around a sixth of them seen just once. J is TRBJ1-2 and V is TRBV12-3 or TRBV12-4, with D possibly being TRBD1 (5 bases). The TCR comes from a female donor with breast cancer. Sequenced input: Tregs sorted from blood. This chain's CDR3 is CASSYLTGTEYGYTF. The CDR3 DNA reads TGTGCCAGCAGTTATCTTACCGGGACGGAATATGGCTACACCTTC.